This T cell receptor (beta chain) was observed in a study of post-analysis software for immune sequencing data. Turning to the study itself: Included among the disease courses, which were recorded for the cohort, were relapsing-remitting, secondary progressive and progressive-relapsing multiple sclerosis.

Study conclusions and caveats: Versus controls, multiple sclerosis patients showed significantly lower diversity (normalized Chao1). Strong co-clustering by F measure was evident for samples that had been prepared in the same batch.

Unique molecular identifiers tagged the TCR beta cDNA libraries. Between 1 and 10 million T cells gave rise to hundreds of thousands of cDNA molecules. TCRdb recomputed calls from the PCR reads with MiXCR, one row per CDR3 protein. The repertoire holds roughly 800,000 distinct CDR3 sequences, with around 53% as singletons. In regard to this clonotype: Its specificity is not known.

The clonotype originates from a girl aged 5-17 years with multiple sclerosis. The material sequenced was blood.

In DNA form, the CDR3 reads TGCGCCAGCAGCCAAGACCACAGGCCCTGGGACGAGCAGTACTTC. Translated, it gives CASSQDHRPWDEQYF. The chain links TRBV4-1 to TRBJ2-7, with a possible D match to TRBD1 (5 bases). The V and J ends lost 0 bases and 5 bases respectively, with 14 bases between them. Germline-derived CDR1 and CDR2 are MGHRA and YSYEKL. The CDR3 sequence is 15 residues long.